This is a list of T cell receptor beta chains from one sample in a study of PD-1 blockade in classical Hodgkin lymphoma. Produced via immunoSEQ multiplex PCR; TCRdb's table is partial and in-frame only. This table holds about 75,000 clones, about 92% found once. Sequenced here: peripheral blood mononuclear cells (PBMCs), sampled at baseline. The receptors shown here come from a human donor with classical Hodgkin lymphoma. CDR3s include the opening cysteine and the closing phenylalanine or tryptophan. Fields, in order: V gene, clone size, J gene, D gene, CDR3 DNA, CDR3 protein. A D gene is named only where the DNA matches it firmly. Clone size is shown for a subset of rows, as once, few, many or a class of expanded clone.

v_gene: TRBV7-8; abundance: NA; j_gene: TRBJ2-7; d_gene: NA; CDR3nt: TGTGCCAGCAGCTTATATCAGGGCCGCGAGCAGTACTTC; CDR3aa: CASSLYQGREQYF
v_gene: TRBV2; abundance: NA; j_gene: TRBJ2-5; d_gene: NA; CDR3nt: TGTGCCAGCAGTGATCCGTCACCCAAAGAGACCCAGTACTTC; CDR3aa: CASSDPSPKETQYF
v_gene: TRBV7-8; abundance: NA; j_gene: TRBJ2-1; d_gene: NA; CDR3nt: TGTGCCAGCAGCTTAGGGGCAACTATTAATGAGCAGTTCTTC; CDR3aa: CASSLGATINEQFF
v_gene: TRBV4-1; abundance: NA; j_gene: TRBJ1-5; d_gene: TRBD1; CDR3nt: TGCGCCAGCAGCCAAGAGGTTATGGCAGGGGGCGATCAGCCCCAGCATTTT; CDR3aa: CASSQEVMAGGDQPQHF
v_gene: TRBV6-6; abundance: NA; j_gene: TRBJ1-4; d_gene: TRBD1; CDR3nt: TGTGCCAGCAGCCTGGACAGGGCTGGGGAAAAACTGTTTTTT; CDR3aa: CASSLDRAGEKLFF
v_gene: TRBV27; abundance: NA; j_gene: TRBJ2-2; d_gene: TRBD1; CDR3nt: TGTGCCAGCAACACCCGTTGGACAGGGCTACCCAACACCGGGGAGCTGTTTTTT; CDR3aa: CASNTRWTGLPNTGELFF
v_gene: TRBV10-3; abundance: once; j_gene: TRBJ1-5; d_gene: NA; CDR3nt: TGTGCCATCAGGAACCTAGAAAATCAGCCCCAGCATTTT; CDR3aa: CAIRNLENQPQHF
v_gene: TRBV18; abundance: NA; j_gene: TRBJ2-3; d_gene: TRBD2; CDR3nt: TGTGCCAGCTCATCTCCCGGGACTAGCGGAAGCGACGGCACAGATACGCAGTATTTT; CDR3aa: CASSSPGTSGSDGTDTQYF
v_gene: TRBV19; abundance: NA; j_gene: TRBJ2-3; d_gene: NA; CDR3nt: TGTGCCAGTAGTATAGGGACAGAAGATACGCAGTATTTT; CDR3aa: CASSIGTEDTQYF
v_gene: TRBV30; abundance: NA; j_gene: TRBJ2-7; d_gene: TRBD1; CDR3nt: TGTGCCTGGAGTTTGACAGGGACCCTCTACTACGAGCAGTACTTC; CDR3aa: CAWSLTGTLYYEQYF
v_gene: TRBV5-4; abundance: NA; j_gene: TRBJ2-3; d_gene: TRBD2; CDR3nt: TGTGCCAGCAGCGCCACTAGCGGGAGGCCAGATACGCAGTATTTT; CDR3aa: CASSATSGRPDTQYF
v_gene: TRBV19; abundance: few; j_gene: TRBJ2-3; d_gene: NA; CDR3nt: TGTGCCAGTAGGAGGGAGGTGAGCACAGATACGCAGTATTTT; CDR3aa: CASRREVSTDTQYF
v_gene: TRBV5-6; abundance: NA; j_gene: TRBJ2-7; d_gene: TRBD1; CDR3nt: TGTGCCAGCAGCCCGCCTTACAGGGGGCGCTTTTACGAGCAGTACTTC; CDR3aa: CASSPPYRGRFYEQYF
v_gene: TRBV4-2; abundance: NA; j_gene: TRBJ2-1; d_gene: TRBD2; CDR3nt: TGTGCCAGCAGCCAAGCGCCGACCAGCGGGGGGATCGATGAGCAGTTCTTC; CDR3aa: CASSQAPTSGGIDEQFF
v_gene: TRBV9; abundance: NA; j_gene: TRBJ2-5; d_gene: TRBD2; CDR3nt: TGTGCCAGCAGCGCCTTAGGACTAGCGGAGCTCTACGGGGAGACCCAGTACTTC; CDR3aa: CASSALGLAELYGETQYF
v_gene: TRBV6-5; abundance: NA; j_gene: TRBJ2-7; d_gene: TRBD2; CDR3nt: TGTGCCAGCAGTGCCCCACAAGGGACTACTGACGAGCAGTACTTC; CDR3aa: CASSAPQGTTDEQYF
v_gene: TRBV19; abundance: NA; j_gene: TRBJ1-2; d_gene: NA; CDR3nt: TGTGCCACGATCTCCTCAGCCGGACCGGATGGCTACACCTTC; CDR3aa: CATISSAGPDGYTF
v_gene: TRBV28; abundance: NA; j_gene: TRBJ1-2; d_gene: NA; CDR3nt: TGTGCCAGCACCCCGGGCCTACCCGCCGGGTATGGCTACACCTTC; CDR3aa: CASTPGLPAGYGYTF
v_gene: TRBV1; abundance: NA; j_gene: TRBJ2-2; d_gene: NA; CDR3nt: TGCACCAGCAGCCAAGATAGGATCACCGGGGAGCTGTTTTTT; CDR3aa: CTSSQDRITGELFF
v_gene: TRBV18; abundance: NA; j_gene: TRBJ1-2; d_gene: NA; CDR3nt: TGTGCCAGCTCACCACCAAACGACTATGGCTACACCTTC; CDR3aa: CASSPPNDYGYTF
v_gene: TRBV7-9; abundance: NA; j_gene: TRBJ2-5; d_gene: NA; CDR3nt: TGTGCCAGCAGCTTAGATCCGGGACGTAGACAAGAGACCCAGTACTTC; CDR3aa: CASSLDPGRRQETQYF
v_gene: TRBV6-5; abundance: NA; j_gene: TRBJ1-1; d_gene: NA; CDR3nt: TGTGCCAGCAGTTACAAAGGGCCCCCGAACACTGAAGCTTTCTTT; CDR3aa: CASSYKGPPNTEAFF
v_gene: TRBV6-6; abundance: NA; j_gene: TRBJ1-5; d_gene: NA; CDR3nt: TGTGCCAGCAGTTACACTAGCAATCAGCCCCAGCATTTT; CDR3aa: CASSYTSNQPQHF
v_gene: TRBV13; abundance: NA; j_gene: TRBJ2-7; d_gene: NA; CDR3nt: TGTGCCAGCAGGGGGCTGGGCGAGCAGTACTTC; CDR3aa: CASRGLGEQYF
v_gene: TRBV27; abundance: NA; j_gene: TRBJ2-6; d_gene: NA; CDR3nt: TGTGCCAGCGGACTCTCAGGGGCCTCTGGGGCCAACGTCCTGACTTTC; CDR3aa: CASGLSGASGANVLTF
v_gene: TRBV6-5; abundance: NA; j_gene: TRBJ1-6; d_gene: NA; CDR3nt: TGTGCCAGCAGTTACTTAGGGCCTCATAATTCACCCCTCCACTTT; CDR3aa: CASSYLGPHNSPLHF
v_gene: TRBV5-1; abundance: NA; j_gene: TRBJ2-7; d_gene: TRBD1; CDR3nt: TGCGCCAGCAGCAAGGGACAGGTTGTGGGGGAGCAGTACTTC; CDR3aa: CASSKGQVVGEQYF
v_gene: TRBV7-2; abundance: NA; j_gene: TRBJ2-1; d_gene: TRBD2; CDR3nt: TGTGCCAGCAGCCTGTTAGCGGGTCTTGCATTGGATGAGCAGTTCTTC; CDR3aa: CASSLLAGLALDEQFF
v_gene: TRBV28; abundance: NA; j_gene: TRBJ1-2; d_gene: NA; CDR3nt: TGTGCCAGCAGTTTGGCCCTCCCTTCCCCGGATGGCTACACCTTC; CDR3aa: CASSLALPSPDGYTF
v_gene: TRBV5-1; abundance: NA; j_gene: TRBJ2-1; d_gene: NA; CDR3nt: TGCGCCAGCAGTCGACTTGACGAGGGGAACGAGCAGTTCTTC; CDR3aa: CASSRLDEGNEQFF
v_gene: TRBV5-1; abundance: NA; j_gene: TRBJ2-7; d_gene: NA; CDR3nt: TGCGCCAGCAGCCCATCGGTCGGGGCGGACTACTACGAGCAGTACTTC; CDR3aa: CASSPSVGADYYEQYF
v_gene: TRBV6-1; abundance: NA; j_gene: TRBJ1-1; d_gene: NA; CDR3nt: TGTGCCAGCAGTAGGGGGTACACTGAAGCTTTCTTT; CDR3aa: CASSRGYTEAFF
v_gene: TRBV5-6; abundance: NA; j_gene: TRBJ2-4; d_gene: NA; CDR3nt: TGTGCCAGCAGCCCGAGGTCCGACATTCAGTACTTC; CDR3aa: CASSPRSDIQYF
v_gene: TRBV6-5; abundance: NA; j_gene: TRBJ1-4; d_gene: NA; CDR3nt: TGTGCCAGCAGCCCCCCGCTCGCAACTAATGAAAAACTGTTTTTT; CDR3aa: CASSPPLATNEKLFF
v_gene: TRBV7-9; abundance: NA; j_gene: TRBJ2-3; d_gene: TRBD1; CDR3nt: TGTGCCAGCACCGTCCCAGGGGGCTCCACAGATACGCAGTATTTT; CDR3aa: CASTVPGGSTDTQYF
v_gene: TRBV6-5; abundance: NA; j_gene: TRBJ2-7; d_gene: NA; CDR3nt: TGTGCCAGCTGGTTTCAGTCGGGCTCCTACGAGCAGTACTTC; CDR3aa: CASWFQSGSYEQYF
v_gene: TRBV5-4; abundance: NA; j_gene: TRBJ2-1; d_gene: NA; CDR3nt: TGTGCCAGCAGCCAGGACAGCTGGGAGCAGTTCTTC; CDR3aa: CASSQDSWEQFF
v_gene: TRBV19; abundance: NA; j_gene: TRBJ2-2; d_gene: NA; CDR3nt: TGTGCCAGTATTAAGCGGGCACGTTCGAACACCGGGGAGCTGTTTTTT; CDR3aa: CASIKRARSNTGELFF
v_gene: TRBV19; abundance: NA; j_gene: TRBJ2-5; d_gene: NA; CDR3nt: TGTGCCAGTAGCGGCGGAATAGAGACCCAGTACTTC; CDR3aa: CASSGGIETQYF
v_gene: TRBV19; abundance: NA; j_gene: TRBJ2-1; d_gene: NA; CDR3nt: TGTGCCACTCGGCAGGAGAACTACAATGAGCAGTTCTTC; CDR3aa: CATRQENYNEQFF
v_gene: TRBV5-1; abundance: NA; j_gene: TRBJ2-7; d_gene: TRBD1; CDR3nt: TGCGCCAGCAGCTTGGCCGGGACAGGGGACTCCTACGAGCAGTACTTC; CDR3aa: CASSLAGTGDSYEQYF
v_gene: TRBV4-1; abundance: NA; j_gene: TRBJ2-5; d_gene: NA; CDR3nt: TGCGCCAGCAGCCAAGATAGACTGCTCCGGGAGACCCAGTACTTC; CDR3aa: CASSQDRLLRETQYF
v_gene: TRBV21-1; abundance: NA; j_gene: TRBJ2-5; d_gene: NA; CDR3nt: TGTGCCAGCAGCCCGAGACTAGCGGGAGTAAAGACCCAGTACTTC; CDR3aa: CASSPRLAGVKTQYF
v_gene: TRBV4-3; abundance: NA; j_gene: TRBJ2-3; d_gene: NA; CDR3nt: TGCGCCAGCTCCGCTCCGTCTGATACGCAGTATTTT; CDR3aa: CASSAPSDTQYF
v_gene: TRBV4-3; abundance: NA; j_gene: TRBJ1-4; d_gene: NA; CDR3nt: TGCGCCAGCAGCCGGGGAGACAGCTATAATGAAAAACTGTTTTTT; CDR3aa: CASSRGDSYNEKLFF
v_gene: TRBV18; abundance: NA; j_gene: TRBJ1-1; d_gene: NA; CDR3nt: TGTGCCAGCTCACCACCGGGGGACACTGAAGCTTTCTTT; CDR3aa: CASSPPGDTEAFF
v_gene: TRBV6-6; abundance: NA; j_gene: TRBJ2-1; d_gene: NA; CDR3nt: TGTGCCAGCCACCCGACTGGACTCTTCCTTAACAATGAGCAGTTCTTC; CDR3aa: CASHPTGLFLNNEQFF
v_gene: TRBV27; abundance: NA; j_gene: TRBJ2-5; d_gene: NA; CDR3nt: TGTGCCAGCTCCTTGGGTCTATCGTACCAAGAGACCCAGTACTTC; CDR3aa: CASSLGLSYQETQYF
v_gene: TRBV27; abundance: NA; j_gene: TRBJ2-7; d_gene: TRBD2; CDR3nt: TGTGCCAGCAGTGCTCTAGCGGGCCTTTCCTACGAGCAGTACTTC; CDR3aa: CASSALAGLSYEQYF
v_gene: TRBV29-1; abundance: once; j_gene: TRBJ2-7; d_gene: NA; CDR3nt: TGCAGCGTTGATCAGGGGCCCTACGAGCAGTACTTC; CDR3aa: CSVDQGPYEQYF
v_gene: TRBV11-2; abundance: NA; j_gene: TRBJ2-7; d_gene: NA; CDR3nt: TGTGCCAGCAGCGCCAGCGCCCGACAGAGCTCCTACGAGCAGTACTTC; CDR3aa: CASSASARQSSYEQYF
v_gene: TRBV4-1; abundance: NA; j_gene: TRBJ2-1; d_gene: TRBD2; CDR3nt: TGCGCCAGCAGCCAGGAACTGGGACTAGGGCCCTACAATGAGCAGTTCTTC; CDR3aa: CASSQELGLGPYNEQFF
v_gene: TRBV2; abundance: NA; j_gene: TRBJ2-7; d_gene: TRBD2; CDR3nt: TGTGGCCAGCAGGGTAGACTAGCGGGAGGAGGCTACGAGCAGTACTTC; CDR3aa: CGQQGRLAGGGYEQYF
v_gene: TRBV5-4; abundance: NA; j_gene: TRBJ2-1; d_gene: NA; CDR3nt: TGTGCCAGCAGCTTGGGGCAGGGATCCTACAATGAGCAGTTCTTC; CDR3aa: CASSLGQGSYNEQFF
v_gene: TRBV9; abundance: once; j_gene: TRBJ2-1; d_gene: NA; CDR3nt: TGTGCCAGCAGCGTAGGGGGGGCCCAAACCCTGTATGAGCAGTTCTTC; CDR3aa: CASSVGGAQTLYEQFF
v_gene: TRBV27; abundance: NA; j_gene: TRBJ2-5; d_gene: TRBD1; CDR3nt: TGTGCCAGCGGCCAGACAGGGCCTCTTCAAGAGACCCAGTACTTC; CDR3aa: CASGQTGPLQETQYF